The text below deals with one TCR beta chain. At the DNA level, this CDR3 is encoded by other sequences in the same sample as well. Only in-frame clones appear in the TCRdb table, and some are missing; sequencing was by immunoSEQ multiplex PCR. This table holds 50,000 or so clones, 95% found once. V lost 0 bases, J lost 2 bases, and 11 bases lay in between. Per the germline V gene, CDR1 is ENHRY and CDR2 is SYGVKD. The CDR3 extends over 15 amino acids. The sample comes from a study of control samples from healthy donors and cancer patients. The receptor was derived from a man aged 25-45 years in good health. The rearrangement links TRBV10-3 to TRBJ2-7; D gene uncertain. The material sequenced was blood. The CDR3 nucleotides are TGTGCCATCAGTGAGTCGAACGTCGGCCCCTACGAGCAGTACTTC. It yields the protein CAISESNVGPYEQYF.